Here is one TCR beta chain with its context. Antigen specificity is unknown. This entry comes from a study of cytomegalovirus exposure and HLA in healthy donors. Study summary: Ancestry clustering placed around 80% of around 400 genotyped donors in the Caucasian-associated cluster. Study observations and caveats: Sequences of the TCR beta chain were said to predict the HLA-A and HLA-B alleles of most subjects accurately. A likely sequencing artifact accounted for one observed cluster of highly shared sequence variants. Later analysis demonstrated an association between a missense DCLRE1C variant and TCR beta V- and J-gene trimming.

The primer mix had 60 Vbeta and 13 Jbeta primers. The data were produced by immunoSEQ multiplex PCR, yet TCRdb's version contains in-frame clones alone and is incomplete. The repertoire holds 150,000 to 200,000 clones, just under 80% seen once, with around a tenth in the top ten. The ends were cut back, 2 bases at V and 3 bases at J, with 14 bases in the middle. The germline gives CDR1 LGHNA, CDR2 YSLEER. The CDR3 runs to 16 residues. The TCR originated in a man aged 18 to 29 in good health and CMV-seropositive. This chain joins TRBV4-3 and TRBJ2-1; perhaps TRBD1 as D (5 bases). The sequencing sample was made of PBMCs. CDR3 nucleotide sequence: TGCGCCAGCAGCCAACTCCAGACAGAGGACTACAATGAGCAGTTCTTC. As protein: CASSQLQTEDYNEQFF.